This entry lists 32 T cell receptor beta chains sequenced from one sample in a study of blood T cell repertoires in COVID-19. Clones were read by immunoSEQ multiplex PCR, and TCRdb kept only the in-frame ones, dropping some. The sample holds some 150,000 clones, approximately 80% seen once. The sample was peripheral blood. All receptors come from a man aged 55-75 years with active or convalescent COVID-19.

This clone was detected only a few times. This chain joins TRBV7-2 and TRBJ1-3; D perhaps matches TRBD1 (5 bases). There are 15 residues in the CDR3. Trimming removed 4 bases at V and 3 bases at J, with 13 bases between. From germline, CDR1 is SGHTA and CDR2 FQGNSA. This chain's CDR3 is CASSSLGRGGNTIYF. CDR3 sequence (DNA): TGTGCCAGCAGCTCCTTGGGGCGCGGTGGAAACACCATATATTTT.

V and J are TRBV15 and TRBJ2-1; TRBD2 matches at 10 bases. Trimming removed 1 base from V and 1 base from J; junction bases left unmatched: 4. The CDR3 consists of 17 residues. CDR1 and CDR2 (germline): LNHNV, YYDKDF (reference sequence). The CDR3 DNA reads TGTGCCACCAGCAGAGCCCCTAGCGGGAGTTCCTACAATGAGCAGTTCTTC. It translates to CATSRAPSGSSYNEQFF.

The chain combines TRBV3-1 (or the pseudogene TRBV3-2) with TRBJ2-1; D is perhaps TRBD2 (5 bases). The CDR3 extends over 13 amino acids. Germline CDR1 and CDR2: LGHDT and YNNKEL (reference sequence). V gave up 4 bases and J gave up 8 bases, with 12 bases separating them. CDR3 coding DNA: TGTGCCAGCAGCCGCCAACTAGTCCATGAGCAGTTCTTC. Amino acid sequence: CASSRQLVHEQFF.

The chain is built from TRBV19 and TRBJ1-2; D is uncertain. Germline CDR1 is LNHDA and CDR2 is SQIVND (reference sequence). The CDR3 runs 13 residues. Trimming removed 8 bases at V and 4 bases at J, with 14 bases between. The CDR3 protein is CASSNPGGYGYTF. CDR3 nucleotides: TGTGCCAGTTCAAACCCTGGAGGCTATGGCTACACCTTC.

This clone occurred a few times. This rearrangement joins TRBV19 to TRBJ1-1; weak D call: TRBD1 (5 bases). CDR3 length: 14 residues. The V end lost 4 bases, the J end lost 11 bases, and 20 bases lay between the germline ends. CDR1 and CDR2 from the germline V gene are LNHDA and SQIVND (reference sequence). Written as DNA, the CDR3 is TGTGCCAGTAGTACAACGGGACTCAAACTCGGGGCTTTCTTT. It is translated as CASSTTGLKLGAFF.

This clone was counted only a few times. The rearrangement uses TRBV23-1 and TRBJ2-7, with D possibly matching TRBD2 (6 bases). TRBV23-1 is recorded as an ORF, its role being uncertain. Trimming removed 9 bases from V and 0 bases from J, with 18 bases in between. The CDR3 is 15 amino acids. This CDR3 reads CARVTHSGSSYEQYF. In DNA form, the CDR3 reads TGCGCCAGGGTTACACATAGCGGTAGCTCCTACGAGCAGTACTTC.

V gene TRBV7-3 combines with J gene TRBJ1-1, with D possibly TRBD1 on 6 matching bases. V gave up 3 bases and J gave up 2 bases, with 7 bases separating them. Germline V gene data show CDR1 as SGHTA and CDR2 as FQGTGA. This CDR3 is built from 13 residues. In DNA, the CDR3 is TGTGCCAGCAGCTTGGGGACAAACACTGAAGCTTTCTTT. Protein: CASSLGTNTEAFF.

This chain uses TRBV25-1 with TRBJ1-2, with D possibly being TRBD1 (5 bases). Germline loops: CDR1 MGHDK, CDR2 SYGVNS. Trimming removed 3 bases from V and 3 bases from J, with 11 bases in between. This CDR3 has 14 amino acids. The CDR3: CASSEPDKYYGYTF. The CDR3 nucleotides read TGTGCCAGCAGTGAGCCGGACAAGTACTATGGCTACACCTTC.

The rearrangement joins TRBV5-1 to TRBJ2-3; the match to TRBD2 covers 10 bases. V lost 1 base, J lost 4 bases, and 6 bases stayed unmatched. Germline CDR1 and CDR2: SGHRS and YFSETQ. The CDR3 runs 16 residues. CDR3 nucleotide sequence: TGCGCCAGCAGCTTGATGGCTAGCGGGAGTGCAGATACGCAGTATTTT. As protein: CASSLMASGSADTQYF.

The sample holds one count of this clone. This rearrangement joins TRBV4-3 to TRBJ2-1; 7 positions match TRBD2. Germline V gives CDR1 LGHNA, CDR2 YSLEER. V shed 0 bases and J 6 bases; nucleotides not matched to a gene: 8. The CDR3 loop spans 16 amino acids. As DNA, the CDR3 is TGCGCCAGCAGCCAAGAAATGGCGGGAGTTGGCAATGAGCAGTTCTTC. Encoded protein: CASSQEMAGVGNEQFF.

V is TRBV28 and J is TRBJ1-1; D is ambiguous. V was clipped by 5 bases and J by 1 base, with 14 bases between them. The CDR3 length is 15 residues. The germline V gene has CDR1 MDHEN and CDR2 SYDVKM. CDR3 residues: CASSRSGAPNTEAFF. In DNA form, the CDR3 reads TGTGCCAGCAGTCGATCGGGAGCACCGAACACTGAAGCTTTCTTT.

The chain has TRBV5-6 and TRBJ1-1, with 7 bases that match TRBD1. Per the germline V gene, CDR1 is SGHDT and CDR2 is YYEEEE. V lost 4 bases and J lost 0; bases outside the gene matches: 3. This CDR3 region has 14 residues. DNA for the CDR3: TGTGCCAGCAGCCGGGACAGCATGAACACTGAAGCTTTCTTT. Translating gives CASSRDSMNTEAFF.

This clone has a single count. V and J are TRBV10-3 and TRBJ1-1; D remains unclear. The germline V and J ends were trimmed by 8 bases and 3 bases, with 10 bases remaining between them. The CDR3 spans 12 residues. Germline CDR1 ENHRY, CDR2 SYGVKD. This CDR3 is CAIFPVYTEAFF. The CDR3 region has the DNA TGTGCCATCTTCCCTGTATACACTGAAGCTTTCTTT.

The chain has TRBV6-5 and TRBJ1-2, with D perhaps matching TRBD1 (6 bases). This CDR3 comprises 12 residues. Trimming removed 5 bases from V and 3 bases from J, with 7 bases in between. Germline lookup yields CDR1 MNHEY and CDR2 SVGAGI. CDR3 protein: CASSTGYYGYTF. The CDR3 nucleotides are TGTGCCAGCAGTACAGGGTACTATGGCTACACCTTC.

This clone has a handful of counts. The CDR3 DNA sequence: TGTGCCAGCAGCCCCGACAGATACGAGCAGTACTTC. Translating it yields CASSPDRYEQYF. The rearrangement joins TRBV3-1 (or the pseudogene TRBV3-2) to TRBJ2-7; D might be TRBD1 (5 bases). In germline, CDR1 is LGHDT, CDR2 YNNKEL (reference sequence). V gave up 4 bases and J gave up 4 bases, with 8 bases separating them. This CDR3 has 12 amino acids.

The J gene is TRBJ2-7, the V gene TRBV7-8, with D possibly matching TRBD1 (5 bases). The CDR3 is made up of 16 amino acids. CDR1 and CDR2 (germline): SGHVS, FQNEAQ. V was cut by 6 bases and J by 3 bases, with 21 bases left in between. The CDR3 DNA follows: TGTGCCAGCAGGCCCAGCATCTTCAGGGATAACTACGAGCAGTACTTC. Its translation is CASRPSIFRDNYEQYF.

This clone showed up just once. V usage is TRBV29-1 and J usage is TRBJ2-7; TRBD2 might be the D (5 bases). The CDR3 has 14 residues. CDR1 and CDR2 from the germline V gene are SQVTM and ANQGSEA. Trimming cost V 7 bases and J 3 bases, with 19 bases left between them. The CDR3: CSGGVGRGRYEQYF. The CDR3 DNA is TGCAGCGGTGGAGTGGGTCGAGGGCGCTACGAGCAGTACTTC.

A few counts support this clone. This chain joins TRBV4-3 and TRBJ2-2, with D possibly TRBD2 on 5 matching bases. This CDR3 is 16 amino acids long. V was shortened by 5 bases and J by 0 bases, with 13 bases between the two germline ends. Germline V gene sequence: CDR1 LGHNA, CDR2 YSLEER. The CDR3 is CASSSLGAANTGELFF. CDR3 sequence (DNA): TGCGCCAGCAGCTCCTTGGGAGCGGCGAACACCGGGGAGCTGTTTTTT.

The chain joins TRBV6-2 or TRBV6-3 to TRBJ1-2; D is unresolved. The CDR3 extends over 14 amino acids. Between the trimmed V and J ends, which lost 5 bases and 1 base, there was a span of 11 bases. Germline loops: CDR1 MNHEY, CDR2 SVGEGT. CDR3 loop: CASSDHALNYGYTF. Written as DNA, the CDR3 is TGTGCCAGCAGTGATCATGCGCTTAACTATGGCTACACCTTC.

The chain is built from TRBV30 and TRBJ2-1; TRBD1 might be the D (6 bases). The V and J ends lost 5 bases and 8 bases respectively, with 13 bases between them. Germline CDR1 and CDR2: GTSNPN and SVGIG (reference sequence). The CDR3 consists of 12 residues. CDR3 in amino acids: CAWDRMGDEQFF. The CDR3 region has the DNA TGTGCCTGGGACAGGATGGGCGATGAGCAGTTCTTC.

The V gene is TRBV7-2, the J gene TRBJ1-1, with D perhaps TRBD1 (6 bases). The CDR3 covers 13 residues. Trimming shortened V by 5 bases and J by 11 bases, and 18 bases separated the two germline ends. In germline, CDR1 is SGHTA, CDR2 FQGNSA. CDR3 sequence reads: CASSIRTDRDAFF. The CDR3 nucleotides read TGTGCCAGCAGCATAAGGACAGACCGTGATGCTTTCTTT.

This chain uses TRBV6-2 or TRBV6-3 with TRBJ2-7; a possible D gene is TRBD1 (6 bases). The CDR3 extends over 14 amino acids. V lost 5 bases and J lost 6, with 17 bases in between. The germline V gene encodes CDR1 MNHEY and CDR2 SVGEGT. CDR3 DNA: TGTGCCAGCAGTCACGACAGGAACCTTGTCGAGCAGTACTTC. This codes for CASSHDRNLVEQYF.

J is TRBJ2-7 and V is TRBV28; possible D gene TRBD2, 5 bases. The germline gives CDR1 MDHEN, CDR2 SYDVKM. Trimming pared 6 bases from V and 4 bases from J, leaving 13 bases between. The CDR3 spans 13 residues. The CDR3 region is CASSPPGLYEQYF. The CDR3 DNA reads as TGTGCCAGCAGCCCCCCGGGGTTGTACGAGCAGTACTTC.

J is TRBJ1-2 and V is TRBV2; D remains unclear. The CDR3 spans 15 residues. V lost 5 bases and J 4 bases, leaving 17 bases between the germline ends. Germline CDR1 is SNHLY and CDR2 is FYNNEI. The CDR3, as DNA: TGTGCCAGCAGTTCCACCAGGCTACAAGGCTATGGCTACACCTTC. Protein product: CASSSTRLQGYGYTF.

The chain joins TRBV10-3 to TRBJ2-5; tentatively, D is TRBD2 (5 bases). Germline loops: CDR1 ENHRY, CDR2 SYGVKD. Trimming took 2 bases from V and 5 from J, leaving 15 bases between them. This CDR3 spans 15 amino acids. The CDR3 here is CAISESERRGETQYF. The CDR3 DNA is TGTGCCATCAGTGAGAGTGAGCGGAGAGGGGAGACCCAGTACTTC.

The chain couples TRBV27 to TRBJ1-5; possible D gene TRBD1, 5 bases. This CDR3 region has 13 residues. Deletions cut 3 bases from V and 7 bases from J, with 10 bases between. CDR1 and CDR2 from the germline V gene are MNHEY and SMNVEV (reference sequence). CDR3 loop: CASSFSGEQPQHF. The CDR3 DNA reads as TGTGCCAGCAGTTTCTCGGGGGAACAGCCCCAGCATTTT.

The chain combines TRBV4-3 with TRBJ1-5; TRBD1 is a possible D gene (5 bases). This CDR3 is built from 15 residues. Trimming took off 0 bases at V and 3 bases at J, with 9 bases between the two ends. Germline V gene lookup returns CDR1 LGHNA and CDR2 YSLEER. The CDR3 coding sequence is TGCGCCAGCAGCCAAGAAAGGACACACAATCAGCCCCAGCATTTT. Translating gives CASSQERTHNQPQHF.

This clone was recorded only once. The J gene is TRBJ1-3, the V gene TRBV28, with 8 bases fitting TRBD1. J lost 2 bases, V lost 6 bases, and 9 bases had no gene match. The CDR3 has 16 residues. The germline gives CDR1 MDHEN, CDR2 SYDVKM. The CDR3 here is CASSPSQGATGNTIYF. CDR3 DNA sequence: TGTGCCAGCAGCCCCTCCCAGGGGGCGACTGGAAACACCATATATTTT.

The chain carries TRBV25-1 and TRBJ2-1, with D perhaps TRBD2 (6 bases). V gave up 0 bases and J gave up 6 bases, with 18 bases separating them. The CDR3 covers 17 residues. From germline, CDR1 is MGHDK and CDR2 SYGVNS. CDR3 sequence reads: CASSEYREAASRNEQFF. CDR3 bases: TGTGCCAGCAGTGAATACAGGGAGGCGGCTAGTCGCAATGAGCAGTTCTTC.

This chain uses TRBV2 with TRBJ2-3; D possibly corresponds to TRBD2 (6 bases). V lost 7 bases, J lost 1 base, and 15 bases lay in between. This CDR3 comprises 15 residues. Germline CDR1 and CDR2: SNHLY and FYNNEI. CDR3 in DNA: TGTGCCAGCACCCTGGAGGGCGGGGGCACAGATACGCAGTATTTT. Amino acid sequence: CASTLEGGGTDTQYF.

The chain joins TRBV7-2 to TRBJ2-7; tentatively, D is TRBD1 (6 bases). The CDR3 is made up of 14 amino acids. Deletions cut 5 bases from V and 0 bases from J, with 11 bases between. Germline CDR1 and CDR2: SGHTA and FQGNSA. The CDR3 coding sequence is TGTGCCAGCAGCCAAGTCAGGGGCTCCTACGAGCAGTACTTC. It codes for CASSQVRGSYEQYF.

The chain links TRBV2 to TRBJ2-5, with TRBD1 matching over 11 bases. CDR3 length equals 15 residues. V gave up 5 bases and J gave up 4 bases; unmatched junction bases: 6. Germline V gives CDR1 SNHLY, CDR2 FYNNEI. CDR3 region: CASSKPGQGGETQYF. CDR3 nucleotides: TGTGCCAGCAGTAAACCGGGACAGGGGGGAGAGACCCAGTACTTC.